The 6 T cell receptor beta chains in this list originate from one sample, sequenced in a study of CD8 T cells in ankylosing spondylitis. Study findings and constraints: A motif in TCR beta, a set of under ten highly homologous variants, appeared characteristic of ankylosing spondylitis blood.

These TCRs' antigens remain unknown. TCRdb recomputed calls from the 5' RACE reads with MiXCR, one row per CDR3 protein. In the table there are a few hundred thousand distinct CDR3 sequences, 10% to 15% of which are singletons. The sample taken for sequencing was blood, either unsorted or a sorted T cell fraction (not recorded which). These receptors were obtained from a male donor with ankylosing spondylitis.

In this sample, this clonotype turned up a few times. The gene calls are TRBV20-1 and TRBJ2-2, with D possibly being TRBD2 (6 bases). Germline values: CDR1 DFQATT, CDR2 SNEGSKA (reference sequence). The V and J ends lost 2 bases and 2 bases respectively, with 15 bases between them. The CDR3 covers 16 residues. CDR3 sequence reads: CSARRLAKGNTGELFF. CDR3 DNA: TGCAGTGCTAGACGTCTAGCGAAGGGTAACACCGGGGAGCTGTTTTTT.

This clonotype was picked up a small number of times. The chain couples TRBV11-2 to TRBJ2-2, with 9 bases that match TRBD2. CDR3 length: 15 amino acids. The J segment lost 7 bases and the V segment lost 8 bases, leaving 11 bases of the junction unmatched. The germline V gene encodes CDR1 SGHAT and CDR2 FQNNGV. In DNA, the CDR3 is TGTGCCAGCGCGGGACTAGCATCCGAAGGCGGGGAGCTGTTTTTT. Translated: CASAGLASEGGELFF. Variable domain in full (rest from reference TRBV11-2 and TRBJ2-2): EAGVAQSPRYKIIEKRQSVAFWCNPISGHATLYWYQQILGQGPKLLIQFQNNGVVDDSQLPKDRFSAERLKGVDSTLKIQPAKLEDSAVYLCASAGLASEGGELFFGEGSRLTVL.

V and J are TRBV5-1 and TRBJ2-2; D gene ambiguous. The CDR3 totals 12 residues. Germline V CDR1 and CDR2: SGHRS, YFSETQ. V lost 7 bases to trimming and J lost 3 bases, with 7 bases between them. Here the CDR3 DNA reads TGCGCCAGCTGTAGGGACACCGGGGAGCTGTTTTTT. It codes for CASCRDTGELFF.

This clonotype was seen repeatedly, ten times or more. Here the CDR3 DNA reads TGTGCCAGCAGTGAACACTACGTCTACAATGAGCAGTTCTTC. Translation: CASSEHYVYNEQFF. The chain combines TRBV6-4 with TRBJ2-1; D remains ambiguous. The CDR3 loop spans 14 amino acids. In germline, CDR1 is MRHNA, CDR2 SNTAGT. V was pared by 3 bases and J by 3 bases, with 9 bases between.

The chain combines TRBV14 with TRBJ1-2; 7 bases match TRBD1. In germline, CDR1 is SGHDN, CDR2 FVKESK. The CDR3 contains 12 residues. V dropped 4 bases and J dropped 8; count of bases not matched to a gene: 4. DNA for the CDR3: TGTGCCAGCAGCCGCGGGACAGTAGGCTACACCTTC. This gives the protein CASSRGTVGYTF.

This clonotype was counted only a few times. The genes are TRBV12-3 or TRBV12-4 and TRBJ2-1; D is unresolved. Trimming stripped 5 bases from V and 0 bases from J, with 17 bases between. The CDR3 is 17 amino acids. The CDR3 loop reads CASSPVASQSSYNEQFF. The CDR3 DNA follows: TGTGCCAGCAGTCCCGTAGCTTCGCAAAGCTCCTACAATGAGCAGTTCTTC.